A single sample is the source of the 31 T cell receptor beta chains below, sequenced in a study of blood T cell repertoires in COVID-19. Repertoires were generated with immunoSEQ multiplex PCR, while TCRdb's copy carries only in-frame clones and drops some. Here the sample spans under 300,000 clones, 86% being singletons. What was sequenced was peripheral blood. These TCRs come from an older woman with COVID-19, enrolled during active disease.

The rearrangement links TRBV27 to TRBJ1-2, with a weak D call TRBD1 (5 bases). This CDR3 comprises 11 residues. CDR1 and CDR2 (germline): MNHEY, SMNVEV (reference sequence). V lost 5 bases to trimming and J lost 8 bases, with 9 bases between them. The CDR3 is CASSAGGGYTF. CDR3 sequence (DNA): TGTGCCAGCAGTGCGGGGGGGGGCTACACCTTC.

This clone has just a few counts. The chain recombines TRBV7-6 with TRBJ1-2, with a tentative D call TRBD1 (6 bases). The CDR3 has 16 residues. Germline V CDR1 and CDR2: SGHVS, FNYEAQ. Trimming shortened V by 5 bases and J by 0 bases, and 16 bases separated the two germline ends. The chain's CDR3 is CASSTGGQSSNYGYTF. CDR3 nucleotides: TGTGCCAGCAGCACAGGCGGACAGTCTTCTAACTATGGCTACACCTTC.

V usage is TRBV19 and J usage is TRBJ1-3; 7 bases fit TRBD1. Trimming at V came to 6 bases and at J to 2 bases, leaving 4 bases not matched to a gene. CDR1 is LNHDA and CDR2 is SQIVND in the germline V gene (reference sequence). There are 14 residues in the CDR3. Here the CDR3 DNA reads TGTGCCAGTAGCGACAGGGAACCTGGAAACACCATATATTTT. This sequence encodes CASSDREPGNTIYF.

This clone was found many times. V gene TRBV7-3 combines with J gene TRBJ2-5, with 8 bases that match TRBD1. The CDR3 extends over 15 amino acids. The V segment lost 4 bases and the J segment 4 bases; nucleotides outside the gene matches: 8. Germline V lookup: CDR1 SGHTA, CDR2 FQGTGA. This CDR3 is CASSSIGQGRETQYF. CDR3 bases: TGTGCCAGCAGCTCTATTGGACAGGGACGAGAGACCCAGTACTTC.

This clone turned up a few times. The V and J genes are TRBV5-1 and TRBJ1-5, with TRBD1 as a possible D gene (5 bases). V lost 0 bases and J 0 bases, leaving 13 bases between the germline ends. Germline CDR1 is SGHRS and CDR2 is YFSETQ. This CDR3 has 17 amino acids. The CDR3 here is CASSLGQGGDSNQPQHF. The DNA for the CDR3 is TGCGCCAGCAGCTTGGGGCAGGGCGGCGATAGCAATCAGCCCCAGCATTTT. Variable domain in full (rest from reference TRBV5-1 and TRBJ1-5): KAGVTQTPRYLIKTRGQQVTLSCSPISGHRSVSWYQQTPGQGLQFLFEYFSETQRNKGNFPGRFSGRQFSNSRSEMNVSTLELGDSALYLCASSLGQGGDSNQPQHFGDGTRLSIL.

The gene calls are TRBV28 and TRBJ2-7; no reliable D call. Germline V gene data show CDR1 as MDHEN and CDR2 as SYDVKM. The germline V and J ends were trimmed by 5 bases and 6 bases, with 17 bases remaining between them. This CDR3 has 14 residues. CDR3 nucleotide sequence: TGTGCCAGCAGTCCTGACCCCACTTCAGGCGAGCAGTACTTC. Amino acid sequence: CASSPDPTSGEQYF.

This rearrangement joins TRBV9 to TRBJ1-1; D ambiguous. The germline V and J ends were trimmed by 3 bases and 6 bases, with 12 bases remaining between them. The germline CDR1 and CDR2 sequences are SGDLS and YYNGEE. The CDR3 contains 13 residues. The CDR3 DNA is TGTGCCAGCAGCGCCGCCGGGAGCCCTGAAGCTTTCTTT. This encodes CASSAAGSPEAFF.

The V and J genes are TRBV5-4 and TRBJ2-1; possible D gene TRBD1, 6 bases. Germline V gives CDR1 SGHNT, CDR2 YYREEE (reference sequence). V was cut by 2 bases and J by 6 bases, with 12 bases left in between. The CDR3 sequence is 14 residues long. The CDR3 region has the DNA TGTGCCAGCAGCTTTAGTGACAGGTCCAATGAGCAGTTCTTC. Amino acids: CASSFSDRSNEQFF.

This rearrangement joins TRBV6-2 or TRBV6-3 to TRBJ2-5, with 12 nucleotides matching TRBD2. The J segment lost 2 bases and the V segment lost 5 bases, leaving 3 bases of the junction unmatched. This CDR3 spans 15 amino acids. Germline V gene sequence: CDR1 MNHEY, CDR2 SVGEGT. The CDR3 protein is CASSPGLAGQETQYF. The CDR3 bases are TGTGCCAGCAGTCCGGGACTAGCGGGTCAAGAGACCCAGTACTTC.

This clone was counted between two and nine times. This chain links TRBV6-1 with TRBJ2-3; 8 nucleotides match TRBD1. The CDR3 covers 16 residues. The junction had 10 bases not matched to a gene; V was cut back by 4 bases and J by 4 bases. Germline CDR1 reads MNHNS; CDR2 reads SASEGT. The CDR3 coding sequence is TGTGCCAGCAGTGCGCCCCGGACAGGGATGCCAGATACGCAGTATTTT. It translates to CASSAPRTGMPDTQYF.

The V gene is TRBV5-1, the J gene TRBJ1-1, with 10 bases lining up with TRBD1. V shed 0 bases, J shed 0 bases, and the junction held 5 bases outside the gene matches. The CDR3 has 17 amino acids. CDR1 and CDR2 from the germline V gene are SGHRS and YFSETQ. The CDR3 protein is CASSLAGTGEVNTEAFF. The DNA of the CDR3 is TGCGCCAGCAGCTTGGCCGGGACAGGGGAAGTGAACACTGAAGCTTTCTTT.

The genes are TRBV28 and TRBJ1-1, with D perhaps matching TRBD1 (6 bases). The V end was cut by 8 bases, the J end by 4 bases, with 17 bases between. Germline CDR1 MDHEN, CDR2 SYDVKM. CDR3 length: 14 amino acids. CDR3 DNA: TGTGCCAGCCCTCCGGCCAGGGGTAGCACTGAAGCTTTCTTT. It translates to CASPPARGSTEAFF.

The chain joins TRBV7-2 to TRBJ2-7; 11 positions agree with TRBD2. Trimming at V came to 6 bases and at J to 0 bases, leaving 4 bases not matched to a gene. This CDR3 has 15 amino acids. Germline V gene lookup returns CDR1 SGHTA and CDR2 FQGNSA. In nucleotides, the CDR3 is TGTGCCAGCAGACTAGCGGGGGTGAGCTCCTACGAGCAGTACTTC. Translation: CASRLAGVSSYEQYF.

CDR3 sequence (DNA): TGTGCCAGCAGCGATTTGGACAGGGGTAACACCGGGGAGCTGTTTTTT. Protein sequence: CASSDLDRGNTGELFF. The rearrangement uses TRBV9 and TRBJ2-2, with 9 bases lining up with TRBD1. The CDR3 is 16 residues long. Germline V gene data show CDR1 as SGDLS and CDR2 as YYNGEE. V shed 3 bases and J 2 bases; nucleotides not matched to a gene: 5. The full variable domain, completed using reference TRBV9 and TRBJ2-2, is DSGVTQTPKHLITATGQRVTLRCSPRSGDLSVYWYQQSLDQGLQFLIQYYNGEERAKGNILERFSAQQFPDLHSELNLSSLELGDSALYFCASSDLDRGNTGELFFGEGSRLTVL.

The chain links TRBV27 to TRBJ1-1, with D hard to call. Deletions cut 11 bases from V and 1 base from J, with 8 bases between. This CDR3 is built from 11 residues. CDR1 and CDR2 (germline): MNHEY, SMNVEV (reference sequence). The CDR3 sequence: CAGTENTEAFF. For the CDR3, the DNA is TGTGCCGGAACAGAGAACACTGAAGCTTTCTTT.

The chain combines TRBV3-1 (or the pseudogene TRBV3-2) with TRBJ1-2, with a possible D match to TRBD1 (5 bases). CDR1 is LGHDT and CDR2 is YNNKEL in the germline V gene (reference sequence). The V and J ends lost 6 bases and 6 bases respectively, with 14 bases between them. The CDR3 spans 13 residues. The CDR3 spells CASRPPGNNGYTF. The CDR3 nucleotides are TGTGCCAGCAGGCCCCCAGGGAATAATGGCTACACCTTC.

CDR3 nucleotide sequence: TGTGCCAGCAGTGGAGGATGGGGCTACACCTTC. Residues: CASSGGWGYTF. The chain joins TRBV2 to TRBJ1-2; D gene ambiguous. V shed 4 bases and J shed 8 bases, with 8 bases lying between them. The CDR3 extends over 11 amino acids. CDR1 is SNHLY, CDR2 FYNNEI, per germline.

V and J are TRBV27 and TRBJ2-5, with D maybe TRBD1 (6 bases). Trimming shortened V by 5 bases and J by 6 bases, and 16 bases separated the two germline ends. Germline CDR1 MNHEY, CDR2 SMNVEV (reference sequence). The CDR3 has 14 amino acids. CDR3 DNA sequence: TGTGCCAGCAGTACAGGGTTAGGGCTGAAGACCCAGTACTTC. Amino acids: CASSTGLGLKTQYF.

V is TRBV10-2 and J is TRBJ1-5; D may be TRBD1 (5 bases). Deletions cut 0 bases from V and 4 bases from J, with 10 bases between. Germline assignment: CDR1 WSHSY and CDR2 SAAADI. CDR3 length: 15 residues. The CDR3 DNA is TGCGCCAGCAGTGAGTCGGGGGGTGGAAATCAGCCCCAGCATTTT. Protein: CASSESGGGNQPQHF.

The chain combines TRBV5-4 with TRBJ2-1, with D possibly TRBD2 on 6 matching bases. CDR1 is SGHNT, CDR2 YYREEE, per germline (reference sequence). V was pared by 3 bases and J by 8 bases, with 18 bases between. The CDR3 is 15 residues long. The CDR3 DNA is TGTGCCAGCAGCTCCCGCGGAGGGGAATTGGATGAGCAGTTCTTC. Residues: CASSSRGGELDEQFF.

CDR3 region: CASSFRGTEAFF. DNA for the CDR3: TGTGCCAGCAGTTTTAGGGGCACTGAAGCTTTCTTT. The rearrangement joins TRBV6-5 to TRBJ1-1; possibly TRBD1 for D (5 bases). The V gene's germline CDR1 is MNHEY and CDR2 SVGAGI. Trimming took off 4 bases at V and 4 bases at J, with 7 bases between the two ends. The CDR3 totals 12 residues.

The chain has TRBV18 and TRBJ2-7; 11 positions agree with TRBD2. This CDR3 has 15 residues. Germline V gene data show CDR1 as KGHSH and CDR2 as LQKENI. V was clipped by 5 bases and J by 3 bases; unmatched bases: 6. The CDR3 sequence: CASSSGLAAGYEQYF. The CDR3 nucleotides are TGTGCCAGCTCATCGGGACTAGCGGCGGGCTACGAGCAGTACTTC.

V and J are TRBV5-4 and TRBJ2-1; D uncertain. This CDR3 is 16 amino acids long. Germline lookup yields CDR1 SGHNT and CDR2 YYREEE (reference sequence). Trimming stripped 2 bases from V and 7 bases from J, with 19 bases between. CDR3 residues: CASSLMTNAYSNEQFF. CDR3 bases: TGTGCCAGCAGCTTAATGACAAACGCTTATTCGAATGAGCAGTTCTTC.

This clone is a singleton in its sample. The chain joins TRBV7-2 to TRBJ1-1; possibly TRBD1 for D (5 bases). Trimming cost V 5 bases and J 3 bases, with 7 bases left between them. The germline V gene encodes CDR1 SGHTA and CDR2 FQGNSA. The length of the CDR3 is 12 residues. The DNA for the CDR3 is TGTGCCAGCAGCGCAGGGTACACTGAAGCTTTCTTT. It is translated as CASSAGYTEAFF. The full variable domain, completed using reference TRBV7-2 and TRBJ1-1, is GAGVSQSPSNKVTEKGKDVELRCDPISGHTALYWYRQSLGQGLEFLIYFQGNSAPDKSGLPSDRFSAERTGGSVSTLTIQRTQQEDSAVYLCASSAGYTEAFFGQGTRLTVV.

The gene calls are TRBV28 and TRBJ1-2, with D possibly matching TRBD1 (6 bases). This CDR3 region has 16 residues. Germline V gene sequence: CDR1 MDHEN, CDR2 SYDVKM. V gave up 4 bases and J gave up 1 base, with 16 bases separating them. The CDR3 reads CASSSPSTGVNYGYTF. DNA of the CDR3: TGTGCCAGCAGTTCCCCCTCGACAGGAGTTAACTATGGCTACACCTTC.

The chain has TRBV6-2 or TRBV6-3 and TRBJ1-1, with TRBD1 as a possible D gene (6 bases). Looked up from germline, CDR1 is MNHEY and CDR2 is SVGEGT. Trimming cost V 5 bases and J 0 bases, with 13 bases left between them. The CDR3 spans 15 residues. This chain's CDR3 is CASSDPGALNTEAFF. DNA of the CDR3: TGTGCCAGCAGTGACCCAGGGGCTTTGAACACTGAAGCTTTCTTT.

The chain joins TRBV4-1 to TRBJ1-2; TRBD1 aligns across 7 bases. The CDR3 runs to 13 residues. V shed 3 bases and J 2 bases; nucleotides not matched to a gene: 0. From germline, CDR1 is MGHRA and CDR2 YSYEKL. The CDR3 loop reads CASSQDRNYGYTF. DNA for the CDR3: TGCGCCAGCAGCCAGGACAGGAACTATGGCTACACCTTC.

V and J are TRBV28 and TRBJ1-2; D remains unclear. From germline, CDR1 is MDHEN and CDR2 SYDVKM. The CDR3 loop spans 12 amino acids. Between the trimmed V and J ends, which lost 7 bases and 5 bases, there was a span of 11 bases. This CDR3 is CASTLDSYGYTF. The CDR3 region has the DNA TGTGCCAGCACCCTGGACTCTTATGGCTACACCTTC.

This clone has only one observation. This chain links TRBV5-5 with TRBJ2-7; 12 bases fit TRBD2. V lost 0 bases and J lost 4; bases outside the gene matches: 5. This CDR3 comprises 16 residues. Germline V gene sequence: CDR1 SGHKS, CDR2 YYEKEE (reference sequence). CDR3 coding DNA: TGTGCCAGCAGCTTGGCTAGCGGGGGGGTGCTGTACGAGCAGTACTTC. This translates into CASSLASGGVLYEQYF.

There are a few counts of this clone. The V gene is TRBV28, the J gene TRBJ1-5; TRBD1 aligns across 9 bases. The CDR3 is 14 amino acids. V dropped 6 bases and J dropped 5; count of bases not matched to a gene: 5. Germline CDR1 is MDHEN and CDR2 is SYDVKM. CDR3 sequence (DNA): TGTGCCAGCAGGCGCACAGGGGGCTATCAGCCCCAGCATTTT. Encoded protein: CASRRTGGYQPQHF.

This chain uses TRBV4-2 with TRBJ1-2, with TRBD1 as a possible D gene (6 bases). Trimming stripped 4 bases from V and 0 bases from J, with 12 bases between. Germline loops: CDR1 LGHNA, CDR2 YNFKEQ. This CDR3 is built from 15 residues. The CDR3 protein is CASSPDSLSNYGYTF. DNA for the CDR3: TGTGCCAGCAGCCCGGACAGCCTCTCTAACTATGGCTACACCTTC.